This T cell receptor beta chain was captured in a study of T cell responses to AZD1222 COVID-19 vaccine. Generated by immunoSEQ multiplex PCR, the TCRdb table keeps only in-frame clones and is missing some. The sample consists of fewer than 140,000 clones, 80% to 95% of them appearing once. As for this clone: The antigen remains unidentified. In the same sample, other DNA sequences code for this CDR3.

Points from the study as a whole: Clonal diversity may have been underestimated, and the donors were mostly white British, with more females than males. With dominance at 160-218 and 743-854, vaccine-associated CD4 TCRs spanned spike. The peak T cell response came first, and repertoires were sampled only after it. Spike-specific TCR breadth and depth went up after people got two AZD1222 doses.

This CDR3 has 15 amino acids. V lost 0 bases to trimming and J lost 3 bases, with 8 bases between them. Germline V gene lookup returns CDR1 SGHTA and CDR2 FQGTGA. Sample: peripheral blood, taken 28 days after the second AZD1222 dose. This receptor was taken from an adult who received the AZD1222 COVID-19 vaccine. The chain joins TRBV7-3 to TRBJ2-2, with TRBD1 as a possible D gene (5 bases). The CDR3 bases are TGTGCCAGCAGCTTAACGTCAGGGCACACCGGGGAGCTGTTTTTT. It codes for CASSLTSGHTGELFF. The full variable domain, in which reference TRBV7-3 and TRBJ2-2 provide the parts outside the CDR3, is GAGVSQTPSNKVTEKGKYVELRCDPISGHTALYWYRQSLGQGPEFLIYFQGTGAADDSGLPNDRFFAVRPEGSVSTLKIQRTERGDSAVYLCASSLTSGHTGELFFGEGSRLTVL.